The T cell receptor beta chain under discussion was sequenced for a study of CD8+ T cells in alopecia areata. About the study: Among treated patients, oral tofacitinib was administered at 5 to 10 mg twice daily. Dosing with tofacitinib proceeded for 6 to 18 months, followed by 6 months off drug.

V dropped 7 bases and J dropped 1 base, with 13 bases sitting between them. The CDR3 is made up of 14 amino acids. Germline V gene sequence: CDR1 SEHNR, CDR2 FQNEAQ (reference sequence). Broader study findings: Mice showed TCR sharing more clearly than patients did, possibly owing to HLA.

Sequencing templates came from extracted RNA that was reverse transcribed into cDNA. Assay used: immunoSEQ multiplex PCR; TCRdb lists only in-frame clones, some missing. Of 61,000 or so clones in the sample, about 96% were seen once. About this clone itself: Its antigen is currently unknown.

The source of this sequence is a human donor with alopecia areata. The chain joins TRBV7-9 to TRBJ1-1, with D unclear. Sequences were derived from CD8+ T cells sorted from blood, sampled at week 0. The CDR3: CASIPIRPNTEAFF. The CDR3 bases are TGTGCCAGCATCCCAATTAGGCCGAACACTGAAGCTTTCTTT.